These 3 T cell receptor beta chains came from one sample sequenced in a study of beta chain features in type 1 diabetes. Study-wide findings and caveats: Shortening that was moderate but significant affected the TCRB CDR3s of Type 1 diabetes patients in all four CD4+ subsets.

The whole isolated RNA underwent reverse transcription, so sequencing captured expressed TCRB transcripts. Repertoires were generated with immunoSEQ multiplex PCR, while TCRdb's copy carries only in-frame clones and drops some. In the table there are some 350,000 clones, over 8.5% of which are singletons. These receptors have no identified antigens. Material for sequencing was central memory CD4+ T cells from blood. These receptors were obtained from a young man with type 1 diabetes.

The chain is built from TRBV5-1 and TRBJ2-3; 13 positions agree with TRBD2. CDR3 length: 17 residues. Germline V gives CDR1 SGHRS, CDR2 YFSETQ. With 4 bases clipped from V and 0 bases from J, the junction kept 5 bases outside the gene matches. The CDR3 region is CASSLGLAGPSTDTQYF. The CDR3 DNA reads TGCGCCAGCAGCCTGGGACTAGCGGGACCTAGCACAGATACGCAGTATTTT.

CDR3 DNA: TGTGCCAGCAGTAAGACAGATTCTGGAAACACCATATATTTT. Residues: CASSKTDSGNTIYF. This chain links TRBV11-3 with TRBJ1-3, with a tentative D call TRBD1 (5 bases). CDR1 is SGHNT, CDR2 YENEEA, per germline. This CDR3 spans 14 amino acids. The V gene lost 6 bases and the J gene lost 1 base, with 10 bases spanning the gap.

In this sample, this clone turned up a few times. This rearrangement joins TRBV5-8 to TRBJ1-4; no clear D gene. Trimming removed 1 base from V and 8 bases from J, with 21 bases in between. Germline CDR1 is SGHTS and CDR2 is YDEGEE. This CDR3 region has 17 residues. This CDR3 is CASSLRRATTSNEKLFF. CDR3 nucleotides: TGTGCCAGCAGCTTGAGACGCGCGACAACCAGTAACGAAAAACTGTTTTTT.